These 19 T cell receptor beta chains share one sample of origin, sequenced in a study of T cell responses to AZD1222 COVID-19 vaccine. The table came from immunoSEQ multiplex PCR; TCRdb's copy has only in-frame clones and leaves some out. The repertoire holds 100,000 to 150,000 clones, 88% seen once, with about 8.3% in the top ten. Sample: peripheral blood, taken on day 0 of AZD1222 vaccination. These receptor sequences come from an adult in good health.

The chain carries TRBV19 and TRBJ1-1; D is undetermined. CDR3 length: 13 amino acids. Trimming removed 2 bases at V and 1 base at J, with 5 bases between. CDR1 and CDR2 from the germline V gene are LNHDA and SQIVND (reference sequence). The CDR3 DNA sequence: TGTGCCAGTAGTATATATCGGAACACTGAAGCTTTCTTT. Protein: CASSIYRNTEAFF.

The chain links TRBV7-9 to TRBJ1-2, with D uncertain. The CDR3 is 11 residues long. V shed 2 bases and J shed 5 bases, with 3 bases lying between them. Germline CDR1 is SEHNR and CDR2 is FQNEAQ (reference sequence). CDR3 nucleotides: TGTGCCAGCAGCTTATTTTATGGCTACACCTTC. Protein product: CASSLFYGYTF.

The chain has TRBV5-6 and TRBJ2-1; possible D gene TRBD1, 5 bases. Germline-derived CDR1 and CDR2 are SGHDT and YYEEEE. The V gene lost 0 bases and the J gene lost 10 bases, with 14 bases spanning the gap. This CDR3 comprises 14 residues. This CDR3 is CASSLARGPKEQFF. The DNA of the CDR3 is TGTGCCAGCAGCTTGGCTAGGGGCCCCAAGGAGCAGTTCTTC.

V and J are TRBV6-1 and TRBJ1-5; D remains unclear. The length of the CDR3 is 16 residues. CDR1 is MNHNS and CDR2 is SASEGT in the germline V gene. Trimming left V 0 bases short and J 4 bases short, with 13 bases between. The CDR3 is CASSEALSQVNQPQHF. The CDR3 DNA reads as TGTGCCAGCAGTGAAGCCCTATCCCAGGTAAATCAGCCCCAGCATTTT.

The chain uses TRBV2 and TRBJ1-6, with 9 positions matching TRBD1. Germline V lookup: CDR1 SNHLY, CDR2 FYNNEI. There are 13 residues in the CDR3. Unmatched junction bases numbered 7, after V lost 7 bases and J lost 12 bases. The CDR3, as DNA: TGTGCCAGCATCACAGGGGGCCCCCAACCCCTCCACTTT. As protein: CASITGGPQPLHF.

The chain couples TRBV15 to TRBJ2-1, with 10 bases that match TRBD2. V trimming: 0 bases; J trimming: 2 bases; junction bases outside the gene matches: 4. Germline CDR1 reads LNHNV; CDR2 reads YYDKDF (reference sequence). This CDR3 has 17 residues. The CDR3 DNA reads TGTGCCACCAGCAGAGAACTAGCGGGACCTGCCTACAATGAGCAGTTCTTC. It translates to CATSRELAGPAYNEQFF.

The chain recombines TRBV19 with TRBJ2-7; D possibly corresponds to TRBD2 (5 bases). The CDR3 consists of 13 residues. V was clipped by 1 base and J by 6 bases, with 10 bases between them. Per germline, CDR1 LNHDA and CDR2 SQIVND (reference sequence). This CDR3 reads CASSIGGYGEQYF. CDR3 coding DNA: TGTGCCAGTAGTATAGGAGGGTACGGCGAGCAGTACTTC.

The gene calls are TRBV19 and TRBJ2-1; TRBD2 matches at 7 bases. Germline lookup yields CDR1 LNHDA and CDR2 SQIVND (reference sequence). There are 14 residues in the CDR3. J gave up 2 bases and V 6 bases, and 4 bases lay outside the gene matches. In DNA form, the CDR3 reads TGTGCCAGTAGGGACGGGGGGACCTACAATGAGCAGTTCTTC. This sequence encodes CASRDGGTYNEQFF.

V is TRBV12-3 or TRBV12-4 and J is TRBJ1-2; D unresolved. The CDR3 runs to 12 residues. With 5 bases removed from V and 3 bases from J, the gap between germline ends came to 7 bases. In DNA form, the CDR3 reads TGTGCCAGCAGTCCCCTCGACTATGGCTACACCTTC. It specifies CASSPLDYGYTF.

The chain has TRBV6-5 and TRBJ1-4; D perhaps matches TRBD1 (5 bases). Trimming pared 4 bases from V and 8 bases from J, leaving 17 bases between. CDR3 size: 15 residues. Germline V gene lookup returns CDR1 MNHEY and CDR2 SVGAGI. This CDR3 is CASSFEGTTNEKLFF. The CDR3 DNA reads as TGTGCCAGCAGTTTCGAGGGGACGACAAACGAAAAACTGTTTTTT.

The chain recombines TRBV7-9 with TRBJ2-1; D gene unclear. Trimming left V 1 base short and J 0 bases short, with 10 bases between. Germline V gene data show CDR1 as SEHNR and CDR2 as FQNEAQ (reference sequence). CDR3 length: 16 amino acids. In DNA form, the CDR3 reads TGTGCCAGCAGCTTAGTGAAGGACCGCTCCTACAATGAGCAGTTCTTC. Amino acid sequence: CASSLVKDRSYNEQFF.

Written as DNA, the CDR3 is TGTGCCAGCAGCGGCGGGACAGGGAGAGACACCATATATTTT. This encodes CASSGGTGRDTIYF. This rearrangement joins TRBV6-5 to TRBJ1-3; 9 nucleotides align to TRBD1. Germline V CDR1 and CDR2: MNHEY, SVGAGI. Trimming cost V 6 bases and J 8 bases; bases outside gene matches: 8. The CDR3 loop spans 14 amino acids.

The chain employs TRBV18 and TRBJ1-1, with TRBD1 identical over 9 bases. The CDR3 covers 16 residues. The V gene end was trimmed by 1 base and the J gene end by 1 base; junction bases not matched to a gene: 4. Looked up from germline, CDR1 is KGHSH and CDR2 is LQKENI. The CDR3 is CASSPRTGVSNTEAFF. The DNA of the CDR3 is TGTGCCAGCTCACCACGGACAGGGGTGTCGAACACTGAAGCTTTCTTT.

The V call is TRBV5-5, the J call TRBJ1-1, with TRBD1 as a possible D gene (6 bases). This CDR3 has 15 amino acids. Germline lookup yields CDR1 SGHKS and CDR2 YYEKEE (reference sequence). Between the trimmed V and J ends, which lost 1 base and 5 bases, there was a span of 15 bases. DNA of the CDR3: TGTGCCAGCAGCTTGCTTCAGGGGCGGGGTACTGAAGCTTTCTTT. It codes for CASSLLQGRGTEAFF.

The chain uses TRBV9 and TRBJ2-7, with 7 bases aligning to TRBD1. CDR3 length equals 16 residues. Germline values: CDR1 SGDLS, CDR2 YYNGEE. With 0 bases clipped from V and 6 bases from J, the junction kept 12 bases outside the gene matches. The CDR3 bases are TGTGCCAGCAGCGTAGAATGGACGACAGGGAACATCGAGCAGTACTTC. It codes for CASSVEWTTGNIEQYF.

The V call is TRBV5-1, the J call TRBJ1-4; tentative D call: TRBD1 (6 bases). The ends were cut back, 5 bases at V and 3 bases at J, with 11 bases in the middle. Germline V lookup: CDR1 SGHRS, CDR2 YFSETQ. The CDR3 runs 14 residues. CDR3 bases: TGCGCCAGCAGAGGGGGTACGGCTAATGAAAAACTGTTTTTT. It is translated as CASRGGTANEKLFF.

The chain recombines TRBV6-2 or TRBV6-3 with TRBJ2-6, with D possibly being TRBD1 (5 bases). V was clipped by 8 bases and J by 3 bases, with 20 bases between them. This CDR3 contains 17 residues. In germline, CDR1 is MNHEY, CDR2 SVGEGT. The CDR3 is CASRLRTPVGGANVLTF. The CDR3 bases are TGTGCCAGCCGCCTCCGGACACCAGTTGGTGGGGCCAACGTCCTGACTTTC.

The genes are TRBV7-9 and TRBJ2-2; D perhaps matches TRBD2 (7 bases). CDR3 length: 16 amino acids. Germline values: CDR1 SEHNR, CDR2 FQNEAQ (reference sequence). V lost 4 bases, J lost 4 bases, and 16 bases lay in between. The CDR3 sequence is CASSSPGGRSTGELFF. The DNA for the CDR3 is TGTGCCAGCAGCTCCCCGGGGGGCCGGAGCACCGGGGAGCTGTTTTTT.

The rearrangement links TRBV7-6 to TRBJ1-3; D is ambiguous. Germline CDR1 is SGHVS and CDR2 is FNYEAQ. The CDR3 is 16 residues long. V was clipped by 0 bases and J by 0 bases, with 9 bases between them. The CDR3: CASSLAPDPSGNTIYF. The CDR3 nucleotides read TGTGCCAGCAGCTTAGCGCCGGATCCCTCTGGAAACACCATATATTTT.